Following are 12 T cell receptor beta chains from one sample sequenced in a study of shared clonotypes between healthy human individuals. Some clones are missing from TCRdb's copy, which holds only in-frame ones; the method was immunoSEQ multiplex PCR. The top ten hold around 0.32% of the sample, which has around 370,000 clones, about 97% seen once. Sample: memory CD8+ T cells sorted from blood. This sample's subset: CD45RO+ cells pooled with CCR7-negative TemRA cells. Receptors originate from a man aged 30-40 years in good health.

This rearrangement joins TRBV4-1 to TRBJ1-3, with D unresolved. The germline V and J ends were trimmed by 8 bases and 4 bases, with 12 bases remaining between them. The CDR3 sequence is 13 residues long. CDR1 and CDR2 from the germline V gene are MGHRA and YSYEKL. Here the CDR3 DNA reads TGCGCCAGCTCTCGGGAAAGAGGAAACACCATATATTTT. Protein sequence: CASSRERGNTIYF.

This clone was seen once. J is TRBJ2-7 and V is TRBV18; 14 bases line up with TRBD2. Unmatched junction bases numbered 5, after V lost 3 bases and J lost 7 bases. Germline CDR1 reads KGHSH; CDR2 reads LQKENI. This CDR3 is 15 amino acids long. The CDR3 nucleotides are TGTGCCAGCTCACCCGGACTAGCGGGAGGACAAGAGCAGTACTTC. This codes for CASSPGLAGGQEQYF. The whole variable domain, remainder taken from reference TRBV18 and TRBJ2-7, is NAGVMQNPRHLVRRRGQEARLRCSPMKGHSHVYWYRQLPEEGLKFMVYLQKENIIDESGMPKERFSAEFPKEGPSILRIQQVVRGDSAAYFCASSPGLAGGQEQYFGPGTRLTVT.

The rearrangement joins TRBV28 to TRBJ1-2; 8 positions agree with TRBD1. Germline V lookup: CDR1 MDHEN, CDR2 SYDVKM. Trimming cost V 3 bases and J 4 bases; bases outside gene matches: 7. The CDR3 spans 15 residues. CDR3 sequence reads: CASSLAGQGLYGYTF. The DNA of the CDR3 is TGTGCCAGCAGTTTGGCAGGACAGGGCCTCTATGGCTACACCTTC.

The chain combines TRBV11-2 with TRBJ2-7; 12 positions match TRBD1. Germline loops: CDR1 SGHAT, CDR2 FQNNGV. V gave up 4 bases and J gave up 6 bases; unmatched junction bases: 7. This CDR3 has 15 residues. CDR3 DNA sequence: TGTGCCAGCAGCTCCCGTGGGACAGGGGGCAGCGAGCAGTACTTC. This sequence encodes CASSSRGTGGSEQYF.

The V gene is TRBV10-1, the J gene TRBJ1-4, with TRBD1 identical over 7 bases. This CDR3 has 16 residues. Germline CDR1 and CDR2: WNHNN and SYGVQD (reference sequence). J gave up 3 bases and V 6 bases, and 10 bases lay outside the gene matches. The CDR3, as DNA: TGCGCCAGCAGAGACACCACAGGGGTGCCTAATGAAAAACTGTTTTTT. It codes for CASRDTTGVPNEKLFF.

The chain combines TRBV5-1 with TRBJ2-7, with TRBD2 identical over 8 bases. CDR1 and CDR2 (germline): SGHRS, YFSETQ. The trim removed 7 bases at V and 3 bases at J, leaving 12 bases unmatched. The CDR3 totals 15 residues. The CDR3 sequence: CASQGWSGRSYEQYF. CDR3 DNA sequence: TGCGCCAGCCAGGGATGGAGCGGGAGAAGCTACGAGCAGTACTTC.

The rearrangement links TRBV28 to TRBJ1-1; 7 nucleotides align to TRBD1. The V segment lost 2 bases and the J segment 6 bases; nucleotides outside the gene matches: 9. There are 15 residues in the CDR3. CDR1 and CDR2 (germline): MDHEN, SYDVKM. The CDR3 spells CASSLRSGGSPEAFF. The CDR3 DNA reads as TGTGCCAGCAGTTTACGTTCAGGGGGATCACCTGAAGCTTTCTTT.

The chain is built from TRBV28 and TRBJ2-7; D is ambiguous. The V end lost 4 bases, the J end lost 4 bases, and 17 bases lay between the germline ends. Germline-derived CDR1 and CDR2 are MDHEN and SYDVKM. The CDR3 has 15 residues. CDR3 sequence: CASSSAEPGRYEQYF. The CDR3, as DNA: TGTGCCAGCAGTTCCGCTGAGCCCGGCAGGTACGAGCAGTACTTC.

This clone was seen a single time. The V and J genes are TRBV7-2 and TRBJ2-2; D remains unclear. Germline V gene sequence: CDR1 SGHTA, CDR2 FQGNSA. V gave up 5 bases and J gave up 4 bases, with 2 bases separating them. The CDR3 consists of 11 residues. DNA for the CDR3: TGTGCCAGCAGCCCCACCGGGGAGCTGTTTTTT. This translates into CASSPTGELFF.

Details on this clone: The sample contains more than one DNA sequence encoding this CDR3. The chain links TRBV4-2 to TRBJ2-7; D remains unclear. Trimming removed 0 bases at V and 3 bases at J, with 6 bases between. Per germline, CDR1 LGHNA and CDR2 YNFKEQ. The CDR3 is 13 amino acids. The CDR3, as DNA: TGTGCCAGCAGCCAAGATCTTAGCTACGAGCAGTACTTC. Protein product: CASSQDLSYEQYF.

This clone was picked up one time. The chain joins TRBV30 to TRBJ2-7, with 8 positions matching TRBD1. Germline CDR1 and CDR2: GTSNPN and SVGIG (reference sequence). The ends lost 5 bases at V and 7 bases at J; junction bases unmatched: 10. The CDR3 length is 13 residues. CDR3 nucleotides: TGTGCCTGGTCCGGACAGGGCATCCTAGAGCAGTACTTC. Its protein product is CAWSGQGILEQYF. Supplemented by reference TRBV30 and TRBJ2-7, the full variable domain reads SQTIHQWPATLVQPVGSPLSLECTVEGTSNPNLYWYRQAAGRGLQLLFYSVGIGQISSEVPQNLSASRPQDRQFILSSKKLLLSDSGFYLCAWSGQGILEQYFGPGTRLTVT.

The CDR3, as DNA: TGTGCCAGCAGTTCCCCGACTAGCGGGAGGGGCGAGCAGTACTTC. This translates into CASSSPTSGRGEQYF. This chain joins TRBV27 and TRBJ2-7; TRBD2 agrees at 14 bases. Germline values: CDR1 MNHEY, CDR2 SMNVEV (reference sequence). The length of the CDR3 is 15 residues. Losses at the gene ends were 4 bases for V and 6 bases for J; bases not matched to a gene: 5.